Presented here are 21 T cell receptor beta chains from one specimen sequenced in a study of blood T cells in healthy people across ages. Primed by a sample-barcoded 5' primer and a J-beta primer mix, a second PCR proceeded for 7 to 11 cycles. A single record per CDR3 protein comes from TCRdb applying MiXCR to the 5' RACE reads. The data hold approximately 690,000 distinct CDR3 sequences, with 40% to 45% observed a single time. What was sequenced was blood. These receptors all come from a man at least 80 years old in good health.

This clonotype was counted a few times. This chain connects TRBV6-1 to TRBJ2-1; 11 bases map to TRBD2. There are 16 residues in the CDR3. Germline V lookup: CDR1 MNHNS, CDR2 SASEGT. Unmatched junction bases numbered 9, after V lost 4 bases and J lost 7 bases. The CDR3 region has the DNA TGTGCCAGCAGTGCCCAGACTAGCGGGAAGGGGAATGAGCAGTTCTTC. It translates to CASSAQTSGKGNEQFF.

With respect to this clonotype: The junction does not match germline at one end; this may be a read error. This rearrangement joins TRBV9 to TRBJ2-1, with 7 positions matching TRBD2. The better agreement between TRBJ2-7 and the DNA end casts doubt on the J call. The germline gives CDR1 SGDLS, CDR2 YYNGEE. This CDR3 region has 15 residues. The CDR3 protein is CASSDDAGAYNEQYF. The DNA for the CDR3 is TGCGCCAGCAGCGATGACGCGGGAGCCTACAATGAGCAGTACTTC.

This clonotype was seen more than once but under ten times. The chain couples TRBV20-1 to TRBJ2-5, with D perhaps given as TRBD1 or TRBD2 (5 bases each). V lost 5 bases, J lost 11 bases, and 15 bases lay in between. CDR1 is DFQATT, CDR2 SNEGSKA, per germline (reference sequence). CDR3 length: 11 residues. This CDR3 reads CSAPTLGEQYF. The CDR3 coding sequence is TGCAGTGCTCCGACGTTGGGGGAGCAGTACTTC.

There are a few counts of this clonotype. This chain uses TRBV20-1 with TRBJ2-3; maybe TRBD2 (5 bases). Germline CDR1 is DFQATT and CDR2 is SNEGSKA (reference sequence). This CDR3 has 14 residues. V lost 1 base to trimming and J lost 4 bases, with 12 bases between them. The CDR3 protein is CSARAGGSSDTQYF. As DNA, the CDR3 is TGCAGTGCTAGAGCCGGAGGTTCGTCAGATACGCAGTATTTT.

This clonotype was seen more than once but under ten times. The V gene is TRBV20-1, the J gene TRBJ2-7; possibly TRBD1 for D (5 bases). The CDR3 has 16 amino acids. Germline V gene data show CDR1 as DFQATT and CDR2 as SNEGSKA (reference sequence). With 0 bases removed from V and 0 bases from J, the gap between germline ends came to 15 bases. For the CDR3, the DNA is TGCAGTGCTAGAGATCGGCGTTTGACAGACTCCTACGAGCAGTACTTC. Amino acid sequence: CSARDRRLTDSYEQYF.

This clonotype appeared a few times. The rearrangement joins TRBV2 to TRBJ2-7; TRBD1 might be the D (5 bases). The CDR3 consists of 12 residues. The V end lost 8 bases, the J end lost 3 bases, and 11 bases lay between the germline ends. CDR1 and CDR2 from the germline V gene are SNHLY and FYNNEI. The CDR3 spells CASEQDRYEQYF. The DNA of the CDR3 is TGTGCCAGCGAACAGGACCGCTACGAGCAGTACTTC.

This clonotype was observed a few times. The V and J genes are TRBV14 and TRBJ2-5, with D perhaps TRBD1 (6 bases). The CDR3 covers 16 residues. Germline lookup yields CDR1 SGHDN and CDR2 FVKESK. V shed 0 bases and J shed 5 bases, with 16 bases lying between them. In DNA form, the CDR3 reads TGTGCCAGCAGCCAAGATCGGGCAGGGGTGTGGGAGACCCAGTACTTC. This gives the protein CASSQDRAGVWETQYF.

The V gene is TRBV20-1, the J gene TRBJ2-2; D may correspond to TRBD1 or TRBD2 (7 bases each). V was shortened by 4 bases and J by 8 bases, with 14 bases between the two germline ends. The CDR3 covers 13 residues. Germline assignment: CDR1 DFQATT and CDR2 SNEGSKA (reference sequence). The CDR3 DNA reads TGCAGTGCTACAGGGGGGGAGTTGGGGGAGCTGTTTTTT. Its translation is CSATGGELGELFF.

The gene calls are TRBV5-1 and TRBJ2-1; 12 nucleotides line up with TRBD1. The germline gives CDR1 SGHRS, CDR2 YFSETQ. V gave up 0 bases and J gave up 9 bases; unmatched junction bases: 4. The CDR3 sequence is 15 residues long. The CDR3 loop is CASSLGGQGAGEQFF. The CDR3 region has the DNA TGCGCCAGCAGCTTGGGGGGACAGGGGGCCGGTGAGCAGTTCTTC.

The CDR3 nucleotides read TGTGCCAGCTCACCCTATGGAGGGGGCCGGGGAGAGACCCAGTACTTC. This encodes CASSPYGGGRGETQYF. The V gene is TRBV18, the J gene TRBJ2-5; possible D gene TRBD1, 7 bases. The CDR3 runs 16 residues. Trimming stripped 3 bases from V and 4 bases from J, with 18 bases between. Germline-derived CDR1 and CDR2 are KGHSH and LQKENI.

This rearrangement joins TRBV7-2 to TRBJ2-2; 10 nucleotides match TRBD2. This CDR3 spans 20 amino acids. J lost 0 bases, V lost 1 base, and 11 bases had no gene match. The germline V gene encodes CDR1 SGHTA and CDR2 FQGNSA. In DNA, the CDR3 is TGTGCCAGCAGCTTAGTCGCGGCTAGCGGGGGCTTCGCGAACACCGGGGAGCTGTTTTTT. It translates to CASSLVAASGGFANTGELFF.

The chain couples TRBV20-1 to TRBJ2-5, with 11 bases identical to TRBD2. Trimming took 8 bases from V and 11 from J; bases not matched to a gene: 16. Per germline, CDR1 DFQATT and CDR2 SNEGSKA (reference sequence). The CDR3 is 14 amino acids. Written as DNA, the CDR3 is TGCAGTATGGGGACTAGCGGAGACATCAATGAGCAGTACTTC. Translating gives CSMGTSGDINEQYF.

This clonotype has only a few counts. V gene TRBV11-2 combines with J gene TRBJ2-5; 9 positions match TRBD1. Germline values: CDR1 SGHAT, CDR2 FQNNGV. V dropped 0 bases and J dropped 5; count of bases not matched to a gene: 4. The CDR3 is 15 amino acids. CDR3 residues: CASSLDGTGLETQYF. In nucleotides, the CDR3 is TGTGCCAGCAGCTTAGACGGGACAGGGTTGGAGACCCAGTACTTC.

This clonotype came up a few times. The chain employs TRBV6-1 and TRBJ2-5, with 12 bases matching TRBD1. The CDR3 extends over 17 amino acids. CDR1 and CDR2 from the germline V gene are MNHNS and SASEGT. The V gene end was trimmed by 6 bases and the J gene end by 4 bases; junction bases not matched to a gene: 12. Here the CDR3 DNA reads TGTGCCAGCAGCATAAATACTGGGACAGGGGGCTCAGAGACCCAGTACTTC. It specifies CASSINTGTGGSETQYF.

The chain has TRBV9 and TRBJ2-1; no reliable D call. The V gene's germline CDR1 is SGDLS and CDR2 YYNGEE. V was cut by 0 bases and J by 6 bases, with 7 bases left in between. The CDR3 has 13 residues. The CDR3 DNA is TGTGCCAGCAGCGTAGGACGGCTCAATGAGCAGTTCTTC. Protein product: CASSVGRLNEQFF.

The chain couples TRBV9 to TRBJ2-1, with 14 bases identical to TRBD2. The J segment lost 0 bases and the V segment lost 4 bases, leaving 12 bases of the junction unmatched. The length of the CDR3 is 20 residues. Germline V gene lookup returns CDR1 SGDLS and CDR2 YYNGEE. CDR3 in DNA: TGTGCCAGCAGCATTGGACTAGCGGGAGGACCATCGAGCTCCTACAATGAGCAGTTCTTC. Encoded protein: CASSIGLAGGPSSSYNEQFF. Full variable domain (outside the CDR3, taken from reference TRBV9 and TRBJ2-1): DSGVTQTPKHLITATGQRVTLRCSPRSGDLSVYWYQQSLDQGLQFLIQYYNGEERAKGNILERFSAQQFPDLHSELNLSSLELGDSALYFCASSIGLAGGPSSSYNEQFFGPGTRLTVL.

Regarding this clonotype: At one boundary the junction diverges from the germline segment, which might be a read error. The V gene is TRBV15, the J gene TRBJ1-6; no reliable D call. The CDR3 length is 16 residues. Germline V gene lookup returns CDR1 LNHNV and CDR2 YYDKDF (reference sequence). The CDR3 sequence: CAASRDIGRKNSPLHF. Here the CDR3 DNA reads TGTGCCGCCAGCAGAGATATTGGACGGAAAAATTCACCCCTCCACTTT.

This clonotype came up many times. The chain combines TRBV5-1 with TRBJ2-3, with D tentatively TRBD1 or TRBD2 (6 bases each). Germline CDR1 and CDR2: SGHRS and YFSETQ. The germline V and J ends were trimmed by 1 base and 1 base, with 10 bases remaining between them. CDR3 length: 15 residues. The CDR3 DNA reads as TGCGCCAGCAGCTTGTCCGGGGGCGGCACAGATACGCAGTATTTT. This sequence encodes CASSLSGGGTDTQYF.

The chain employs TRBV10-3 and TRBJ1-1, with 7 bases that match TRBD1. Germline V gene data show CDR1 as ENHRY and CDR2 as SYGVKD. This CDR3 has 17 residues. Trimming at V came to 2 bases and at J to 5 bases, leaving 14 bases not matched to a gene. CDR3 residues: CAISEQDREKETTEAFF. In DNA form, the CDR3 reads TGTGCCATCAGTGAGCAAGACAGGGAAAAAGAAACAACTGAAGCTTTCTTT.

The chain has TRBV20-1 and TRBJ1-5, with TRBD1 matching over 10 bases. V was clipped by 3 bases and J by 2 bases; unmatched bases: 1. The germline V gene encodes CDR1 DFQATT and CDR2 SNEGSKA (reference sequence). There are 14 residues in the CDR3. The CDR3: CSASGQGGNQPQHF. Here the CDR3 DNA reads TGCAGTGCTAGCGGACAGGGGGGCAATCAGCCCCAGCATTTT.

Remarks on this clonotype: A much more abundant neighbour one base away suggests this may be a read error. This chain joins TRBV10-3 and TRBJ2-1; D may be TRBD1 (6 bases). The J call may be faulty, since TRBJ2-7 better matches the DNA end. Looked up from germline, CDR1 is ENHRY and CDR2 is SYGVKD. The CDR3 has 13 residues. The CDR3 loop is CAILDRSYNEQYF. In DNA form, the CDR3 reads TGTGCCATTCTCGACAGGTCCTACAATGAGCAGTACTTC.